This T cell receptor (beta chain) was captured in a study of blood T cell repertoires in COVID-19. V dropped 11 bases and J dropped 6 bases, with 25 bases sitting between them. Per germline, CDR1 SNHLY and CDR2 FYNNEI. The CDR3 is 16 amino acids. Source study methods: Estimation of nucleated cell counts relied on the amplification of reference gene primers. TCRdb's copy holds only in-frame clones and misses some; the assay was immunoSEQ multiplex PCR. That table furnishes V, J and clone size, whereas the DNA furnished D and trimming. Of about 190,000 clones listed, roughly 83% are singletons. The chain carries TRBV2 and TRBJ2-2; a possible D gene is TRBD1 (6 bases). The source material was PBMCs or T cells enriched from blood (not recorded which). This sequence was found in a man in his forties with acute COVID-19. CDR3 sequence (DNA): TGTGCCGGGCAGGAAGGGGGAAGGGGAGTCGCCGGGGAGCTGTTTTTT. This encodes CAGQEGGRGVAGELFF.